The rows below give T cell receptor beta chains drawn from one sample of a study of blood T cell repertoires in COVID-19. Assay: immunoSEQ multiplex PCR; the TCRdb copy retains only in-frame clones and omits some. The sample records around 240,000 clones, around four fifths being singletons. Material: peripheral blood. Source of these receptors: a woman aged 80 or over with acute or convalescent COVID-19. Both conserved end residues are trimmed from each CDR3. Fields, in order: J gene, CDR3 length, V gene, CDR3 protein.

TRBJ2-7	15	TRBV2	ASKRGVGAGQAYEQY
TRBJ2-2	12	TRBV5-1	ASSPGRNTGELF
TRBJ1-2	11	TRBV18	ASSNDRNYGYT
TRBJ2-2	13	TRBV28	ASARGGANTGELF
TRBJ2-3	14	TRBV5-1	ASSPPSGGLSDTQY
TRBJ2-4	17	TRBV7-2	ASSHRTGQSYLAKNIQY
TRBJ2-5	18	TRBV14	ASSQYPRQGLRTNQETQY
TRBJ1-1	12	TRBV10-3	AIRGTGVDTEAF
TRBJ1-2	16	TRBV7-6	ASSLADGLEGRFYGYT
TRBJ1-1	14	TRBV5-4	ASSPGDRGMNTEAF
TRBJ2-3	13	TRBV9	ASSVGLADTDTQY
TRBJ2-2	17	TRBV4-3	ASSQDAVDSGGNTGELF
TRBJ1-1	13	TRBV18	ASSLRTGANTEAF
TRBJ1-4	14	TRBV19	ASSIGGQGTGRKLF
TRBJ2-1	13	TRBV15	ATSREGLAGVRQF
TRBJ2-7	14	TRBV21-1	ASSKRAWREPYEQY
TRBJ2-3	12	TRBV6-4	ASSTSGSTDTQY
TRBJ1-2	12	TRBV5-8	ASSLASFTYGYT
TRBJ2-1	14	TRBV7-2	ASSRRDRGSYNEQF
TRBJ2-7	11	TRBV15	ATRGQGSYEQY
TRBJ1-5	14	TRBV7-9	ASSLDGGNSNQPQH
TRBJ2-3	15	TRBV7-3	ASIRAQTSEPTDTQY
TRBJ2-3	12	TRBV3-1/TRBV3-2	ASSLTSLGDTQY
TRBJ2-3	14	TRBV4-2	ASSQGRTIKSDTQY
TRBJ1-6	11	TRBV19	ASSIGGDSPLH
TRBJ2-2	14	TRBV5-5	ASSKAGTANTGELF
TRBJ2-2	12	TRBV28	ASSTGSRAGELF
TRBJ2-1	13	TRBV27	ASSLSWEYRGLVF
TRBJ1-1	13	TRBV3-1/TRBV3-2	ASSQSGTVKIEAF
TRBJ2-5	16	TRBV28	ASSPIRTGVILQETQY
TRBJ2-7	12	TRBV5-1	ASSLSGGQGGQY
TRBJ2-1	12	TRBV19	ASTRTSSYNEQF
TRBJ1-1	12	TRBV19	ASSTDQGDTEAF
TRBJ1-1	14	TRBV6-2/TRBV6-3	ASSPGTGPPNTEAF
TRBJ1-1	11	TRBV5-1	ASRGTGNTEAF
TRBJ2-7	13	TRBV2	ASSENSLGRYEQY
TRBJ2-7	13	TRBV6-1	ASSDRGALSYEQY
TRBJ2-5	15	TRBV27	ASSLGTSGGGQGTQY